The clone carrying this T cell receptor (beta chain) has just a few counts. Its antigen is still unknown. The entry originates in a study of T cell responses to AZD1222 COVID-19 vaccine. Data came from immunoSEQ multiplex PCR; TCRdb stores just in-frame clones and leaves some out. The sample holds approximately 130,000 clones, almost 85% seen once. There are 15 residues in the CDR3. V lost 0 bases and J lost 7, with 13 bases in between. Germline lookup yields CDR1 SGHRS and CDR2 YFSETQ. Study conclusions and caveats: There were repertoire samples only from the period after the peak T cell response.

The source is an adult who received the MenACWY meningococcal vaccine as a control. The specimen was peripheral blood, collected 28 days after the second dose of the MenACWY control vaccine. V and J are TRBV5-1 and TRBJ1-4; TRBD1 is a possible D gene (6 bases). This CDR3 is CASSLGGGPFEKLFF. The CDR3 bases are TGCGCCAGCAGCTTGGGTGGGGGGCCTTTTGAAAAACTGTTTTTT.